Listed below are T cell receptor beta chains from one sample, sequenced in a study of OX40 agonist ivuxolimab in advanced cancers. Sequenced by immunoSEQ multiplex PCR; TCRdb stores in-frame clones only, minus some. The data show 48,000 or so clones, 83% seen once. The source material was CD4+ or CD8+ T cells sorted from blood, sampled in a trial of the OX40 agonist ivuxolimab. These receptors originate from an adult with an advanced solid tumor such as melanoma, head and neck, liver or kidney cancer. The CDR3 runs from the conserved cysteine through the conserved F or W. The D gene is left open where the match is weak. Size values are once, few and many counts, or a class for expanded clones, and some rows have none.

abundance: -
v_gene: TRBV6-5
d_gene: TRBD1
j_gene: TRBJ1-4
CDR3nt: TGTGCCAGCAGCGACAGGGTCGCTGAAAAACTGTTTTTT
CDR3aa: CASSDRVAEKLFF

abundance: -
v_gene: TRBV9
d_gene: -
j_gene: TRBJ1-6
CDR3nt: TGTGCCAGCAGCGTAGAGGTCCGGACAGAATTTAATTCACCCCTCCACTTT
CDR3aa: CASSVEVRTEFNSPLHF

abundance: -
v_gene: TRBV18
d_gene: -
j_gene: TRBJ1-2
CDR3nt: TGTGCCAGCTCACCCACGGAAGGGAGCGGCTACACCTTC
CDR3aa: CASSPTEGSGYTF

abundance: -
v_gene: TRBV20-1
d_gene: -
j_gene: TRBJ2-5
CDR3nt: TGCAGTGCCTCCTACCGGACCCAGTACTTC
CDR3aa: CSASYRTQYF

abundance: -
v_gene: TRBV6-5
d_gene: -
j_gene: TRBJ2-3
CDR3nt: TGTGCCAGCAGAACCGGGTACAGCACAGATACGCAGTATTTT
CDR3aa: CASRTGYSTDTQYF

abundance: once
v_gene: TRBV18
d_gene: TRBD1
j_gene: TRBJ1-2
CDR3nt: TGTGCCAGCTCACCCTTACCGGGACAGGGGGATGGCTACACCTTC
CDR3aa: CASSPLPGQGDGYTF

abundance: -
v_gene: TRBV19
d_gene: TRBD2
j_gene: TRBJ2-1
CDR3nt: TGTGCCAGTAGTAGAGCGGGGGACCAACGCAATGAGCAGTTCTTC
CDR3aa: CASSRAGDQRNEQFF

abundance: -
v_gene: TRBV25-1
d_gene: TRBD1
j_gene: TRBJ1-2
CDR3nt: TGTGCCAGCAGTGAACTTGGGACAGGCGGCTACACCTTC
CDR3aa: CASSELGTGGYTF

abundance: -
v_gene: TRBV4-1
d_gene: TRBD1
j_gene: TRBJ1-3
CDR3nt: TGCGCCAGCAGCCAAGGGACAGGAATCTCTGGAAACACCATATATTTT
CDR3aa: CASSQGTGISGNTIYF

abundance: -
v_gene: TRBV9
d_gene: -
j_gene: TRBJ1-1
CDR3nt: TGTGCCAGCAGCGTACAAGGCGTATACACTGAAGCTTTCTTT
CDR3aa: CASSVQGVYTEAFF

abundance: -
v_gene: TRBV9
d_gene: -
j_gene: TRBJ2-7
CDR3nt: TGTGCCAGCAGCGAGGGACCCAACGGATACTACGAGCAGTACTTC
CDR3aa: CASSEGPNGYYEQYF

abundance: -
v_gene: TRBV7-9
d_gene: TRBD1
j_gene: TRBJ2-7
CDR3nt: TGTGCAACCAGGGGGACAGGACCTAACTACGAGCAGTACTTC
CDR3aa: CATRGTGPNYEQYF

abundance: -
v_gene: TRBV7-8
d_gene: -
j_gene: TRBJ1-1
CDR3nt: TGTGCCAGCAGCCGCGGGCCGACAGCTGAAGCTTTCTTT
CDR3aa: CASSRGPTAEAFF

abundance: -
v_gene: TRBV6-4
d_gene: -
j_gene: TRBJ1-2
CDR3nt: TGTGCCAGCAGTGACTCATCAAGGGGCTACACCTTC
CDR3aa: CASSDSSRGYTF

abundance: -
v_gene: TRBV6-5
d_gene: TRBD1
j_gene: TRBJ2-6
CDR3nt: TGTGCCAGCAAGGACAGGGCCTCTGGGGCCAACGTCCTGACTTTC
CDR3aa: CASKDRASGANVLTF

abundance: few
v_gene: TRBV25-1
d_gene: -
j_gene: TRBJ2-7
CDR3nt: TGTGCCAGCAGTAAGGTTCTCTCCTACGAGCAGTACTTC
CDR3aa: CASSKVLSYEQYF

abundance: -
v_gene: TRBV12-5
d_gene: TRBD1
j_gene: TRBJ2-2
CDR3nt: TGTGCTAGTCGCTGGTACCTAGACAGGGGAGGCACCGGGGAGCTGTTTTTT
CDR3aa: CASRWYLDRGGTGELFF

abundance: -
v_gene: TRBV7-9
d_gene: -
j_gene: TRBJ1-5
CDR3nt: TGTGCCAGCAGCTTTAGCAATCAGCCCCAGCATTTT
CDR3aa: CASSFSNQPQHF

abundance: -
v_gene: TRBV7-2
d_gene: -
j_gene: TRBJ1-3
CDR3nt: TGTGCCAGCAGCTCCCGACGAGCAGGCTATGGAAACACCATATATTTT
CDR3aa: CASSSRRAGYGNTIYF

abundance: -
v_gene: TRBV2
d_gene: -
j_gene: TRBJ1-2
CDR3nt: TGTGCCAGCAGCCTAAGTGGACCCAGCCAAGGATACGGCTACACCTTC
CDR3aa: CASSLSGPSQGYGYTF

abundance: -
v_gene: TRBV7-9
d_gene: TRBD2
j_gene: TRBJ2-1
CDR3nt: TGTGCCAGCAGCTTAGTCGGCGGGGGTGAGCAGTTCTTC
CDR3aa: CASSLVGGGEQFF

abundance: -
v_gene: TRBV25-1
d_gene: -
j_gene: TRBJ2-3
CDR3nt: TGTGCCAGCAGGAGGGAGGGCGGGGGCTCGCGTACAGATACGCAGTATTTT
CDR3aa: CASRREGGGSRTDTQYF

abundance: -
v_gene: TRBV6-6
d_gene: -
j_gene: TRBJ2-1
CDR3nt: TGTGCCAGCAGTTACGATACTGGGGGTGAGCAGTTCTTC
CDR3aa: CASSYDTGGEQFF

abundance: -
v_gene: TRBV5-5
d_gene: -
j_gene: TRBJ1-2
CDR3nt: TGTGCCAGCAGCTTAGACAGTTATCCTACGTTTAACTATGGCTACACCTTC
CDR3aa: CASSLDSYPTFNYGYTF

abundance: -
v_gene: TRBV21-1
d_gene: -
j_gene: TRBJ1-1
CDR3nt: TGTGCCAACCCCGCTCAACTTATTCTAGAGGACACTGAAGCTTTCTTT
CDR3aa: CANPAQLILEDTEAFF

abundance: -
v_gene: TRBV19
d_gene: TRBD1
j_gene: TRBJ2-2
CDR3nt: TGTGCCAGTAGGGACAGGGTATCCGGGGAGCTGTTTTTT
CDR3aa: CASRDRVSGELFF

abundance: -
v_gene: TRBV29-1
d_gene: -
j_gene: TRBJ1-4
CDR3nt: TGCAGCGCTCAGCAGGGAGGTGAAAAACTGTTTTTT
CDR3aa: CSAQQGGEKLFF

abundance: -
v_gene: TRBV7-8
d_gene: -
j_gene: TRBJ1-1
CDR3nt: TGTGCCAGCAGCCAAAACAATCAGAACACTGAAGCTTTCTTT
CDR3aa: CASSQNNQNTEAFF

abundance: -
v_gene: TRBV7-2
d_gene: TRBD1
j_gene: TRBJ1-4
CDR3nt: TGTGCCAGCAGCTCGCATCCGACAGGGGGCTCTTCGAATGAAAAACTGTTTTTT
CDR3aa: CASSSHPTGGSSNEKLFF

abundance: -
v_gene: TRBV5-5
d_gene: -
j_gene: TRBJ2-5
CDR3nt: TGTGCCAGCAGCTTGAACCTGGGACAACAAGAGACCCAGTACTTC
CDR3aa: CASSLNLGQQETQYF

abundance: -
v_gene: TRBV14
d_gene: -
j_gene: TRBJ2-2
CDR3nt: TGTGCCAGCAGCCTAGTCCGGGCCGGGGAGCTGTTTTTT
CDR3aa: CASSLVRAGELFF

abundance: few
v_gene: TRBV10-2
d_gene: -
j_gene: TRBJ2-1
CDR3nt: TGCGCCAGTGTACAGAGCTCCTACAATGAGCAGTTCTTC
CDR3aa: CASVQSSYNEQFF

abundance: -
v_gene: TRBV5-1
d_gene: TRBD1
j_gene: TRBJ1-3
CDR3nt: TGCGCCAGCAGCTCCCAGGGGACAGACTCTGGAAACACCATATATTTT
CDR3aa: CASSSQGTDSGNTIYF

abundance: -
v_gene: TRBV7-3
d_gene: -
j_gene: TRBJ2-1
CDR3nt: TGTGCCAGCAGCCCCACGAGTGGGGGGTTTAACAATGAGCAGTTCTTC
CDR3aa: CASSPTSGGFNNEQFF

abundance: -
v_gene: TRBV2
d_gene: -
j_gene: TRBJ1-4
CDR3nt: TGTGCCAGCAGTGGGGCCGCCAGGAGTAATGAAAAACTGTTTTTT
CDR3aa: CASSGAARSNEKLFF

abundance: -
v_gene: TRBV9
d_gene: TRBD1
j_gene: TRBJ1-2
CDR3nt: TGTGCCAGCAGCGCATGGGACAGGGCTAACTATGGCTACACCTTC
CDR3aa: CASSAWDRANYGYTF

abundance: few
v_gene: TRBV14
d_gene: -
j_gene: TRBJ2-2
CDR3nt: TGTGCCAGCAGCCAAGATCTCGCAGGCACCGGGGAGCTGTTTTTT
CDR3aa: CASSQDLAGTGELFF

abundance: -
v_gene: TRBV6-5
d_gene: TRBD2
j_gene: TRBJ2-5
CDR3nt: TGTGCCAGCACCGTAGAAATAGCGGGGGCAGAGACCCAGTACTTC
CDR3aa: CASTVEIAGAETQYF

abundance: -
v_gene: TRBV21-1
d_gene: -
j_gene: TRBJ2-1
CDR3nt: TGTGCCAGCAGCAAAGTCGGCACCTGCTACTACAATGAGCAGTTCTTC
CDR3aa: CASSKVGTCYYNEQFF

abundance: -
v_gene: TRBV10-2
d_gene: TRBD1
j_gene: TRBJ1-1
CDR3nt: TGCGCCAGCAGTGGGACAGGGGTCACTGAAGCTTTCTTT
CDR3aa: CASSGTGVTEAFF

abundance: -
v_gene: TRBV5-6
d_gene: TRBD1
j_gene: TRBJ2-5
CDR3nt: TGTGCCAGCAGCTCAGGGACAGGGACTGGGTGGGAGACCCAGTACTTC
CDR3aa: CASSSGTGTGWETQYF

abundance: -
v_gene: TRBV12-5
d_gene: -
j_gene: TRBJ1-1
CDR3nt: TGTGCTAGTGGTAAACAAGGTTCCCTGAACACTGAAGCTTTCTTT
CDR3aa: CASGKQGSLNTEAFF

abundance: -
v_gene: TRBV7-9
d_gene: -
j_gene: TRBJ2-3
CDR3nt: TGTGCCAGCAGCGAAAATGAAGCTAGAGGGGGTACGCAGTATTTT
CDR3aa: CASSENEARGGTQYF

abundance: -
v_gene: TRBV5-4
d_gene: -
j_gene: TRBJ1-2
CDR3nt: TGTGCCAGCAGCTTGGGGCAGGGGCGTAACTATGGCTACACCTTC
CDR3aa: CASSLGQGRNYGYTF

abundance: -
v_gene: TRBV11-2
d_gene: -
j_gene: TRBJ2-3
CDR3nt: TGTGCCAGCAGCTGGACAGATACGCAGTATTTT
CDR3aa: CASSWTDTQYF

abundance: once
v_gene: TRBV4-2
d_gene: TRBD1
j_gene: TRBJ1-1
CDR3nt: TGTGCCAGCAGCCCTTGGACAGGGGGCACGACTGAAGCTTTCTTT
CDR3aa: CASSPWTGGTTEAFF

abundance: -
v_gene: TRBV6-5
d_gene: -
j_gene: TRBJ1-2
CDR3nt: TGTGCCAGCAGACCGCGACCGATCAGCTATGGCTACACCTTC
CDR3aa: CASRPRPISYGYTF

abundance: few
v_gene: TRBV30
d_gene: -
j_gene: TRBJ1-1
CDR3nt: TGTGCCTGGAATAAGATCAACACTGAAGCTTTCTTT
CDR3aa: CAWNKINTEAFF